The next 22 T cell receptor beta chains were all read from a single sample in a study of human T cells and chemical hapten exposure. TCRdb called the RACE reads again in MiXCR, with one record for every CDR3 protein. There are 80,000 to 95,000 distinct CDR3 sequences in the sample; roughly 11% occur only once, and over 2% lies in the top ten. Time point: patch test 2, 6 weeks after DPC sensitization. This sample's treatment: therapeutic diphenylcyclopropenone sensitization with weekly scalp DPC. The sequences come from whole blood, collected in connection with sensitization to the hapten diphenylcyclopropenone (DPC). These receptor sequences come from a man in his forties or fifties with alopecia areata. Some clones in this sample may be carry-over from other donors' samples.

The chain employs TRBV6-5 and TRBJ1-1, with TRBD1 identical over 8 bases. The CDR3 length is 16 residues. Germline CDR1 reads MNHEY; CDR2 reads SVGAGI. V shed 7 bases, J shed 4 bases, and the junction held 14 bases outside the gene matches. CDR3 in DNA: TGTGCCAGCAATCCACGACAGGGGAGTCCGGGCACTGAAGCTTTCTTT. Protein sequence: CASNPRQGSPGTEAFF.

On this clonotype itself: With a much larger clone just one base away, this may be a read error. The J gene is TRBJ2-7, the V gene TRBV19; D remains unclear. The CDR3 spans 15 residues. Germline CDR1 LNHDA, CDR2 SQIVND (reference sequence). The CDR3 sequence: CVSSISPGTAYEQYF. The DNA for the CDR3 is TGTGTCAGTAGTATCAGTCCGGGTACAGCCTACGAGCAGTACTTC.

There are a few counts of this clonotype. The CDR3 DNA is TGTGCCAGCAGCCCCGCGCCTAGACTAGCGGGTCGACATTACAATGAGCAGTTCTTC. This codes for CASSPAPRLAGRHYNEQFF. This sequence joins TRBV7-2 and TRBJ2-1, with TRBD2 matching over 10 bases. The germline V gene has CDR1 SGHTA and CDR2 FQGNSA. J lost 4 bases, V lost 5 bases, and 17 bases had no gene match. The CDR3 length is 19 residues.

This clonotype was detected only a few times. The chain is built from TRBV20-1 and TRBJ1-1; the D gene is possibly TRBD1 (6 bases). V lost 6 bases, J lost 7 bases, and 15 bases lay in between. The CDR3 covers 12 residues. The germline gives CDR1 DFQATT, CDR2 SNEGSKA (reference sequence). CDR3 DNA sequence: TGCAGTGCCCGACAGGCCGGGGATGAAGCTTTCTTT. Translation: CSARQAGDEAFF.

The chain joins TRBV4-1 to TRBJ2-7; 9 bases are a match to TRBD2. Losses at the gene ends were 4 bases for V and 7 bases for J; bases not matched to a gene: 5. Per the germline V gene, CDR1 is MGHRA and CDR2 is YSYEKL. The CDR3 runs to 13 residues. The CDR3 DNA reads TGCGCCAGCAGCCCCGGACTAGCGTGGGAGCAGTACTTC. Translated: CASSPGLAWEQYF.

V and J are TRBV9 and TRBJ1-1; 9 nucleotides line up with TRBD1. Germline V CDR1 and CDR2: SGDLS, YYNGEE. The trim removed 0 bases at V and 4 bases at J, leaving 1 base unmatched. The length of the CDR3 is 14 residues. CDR3: CASSVATGGTEAFF. The CDR3 region has the DNA TGTGCCAGCAGCGTAGCGACAGGGGGCACTGAAGCTTTCTTT.

This clonotype has more than one count but fewer than ten. The rearrangement uses TRBV29-1 and TRBJ1-1; the match to TRBD1 covers 9 bases. Germline loops: CDR1 SQVTM, CDR2 ANQGSEA. This CDR3 is built from 13 residues. V dropped 7 bases and J dropped 3; count of bases not matched to a gene: 6. The DNA for the CDR3 is TGCAGCGGAAACAGGGGGCCGTACACTGAAGCTTTCTTT. The encoded protein is CSGNRGPYTEAFF.

In its sample, this clonotype was seen a few times. The chain is built from TRBV2 and TRBJ2-3; possibly TRBD2 for D (6 bases). The germline V gene encodes CDR1 SNHLY and CDR2 FYNNEI. CDR3 length: 14 amino acids. Trimming shortened V by 2 bases and J by 10 bases, and 16 bases separated the two germline ends. The CDR3 region is CASSESSGGVSQYF. CDR3 nucleotides: TGTGCCAGCAGTGAATCCAGCGGAGGGGTTTCGCAGTATTTT.

A few counts support this clonotype. The chain couples TRBV11-2 to TRBJ2-1, with a possible D match to TRBD2 (5 bases). CDR1 and CDR2 (germline): SGHAT, FQNNGV. Trimming stripped 5 bases from V and 4 bases from J, with 12 bases between. CDR3 length: 14 amino acids. The DNA of the CDR3 is TGTGCCAGCAGCCCCCCCGGACTGTACAATGAGCAGTTCTTC. Residues: CASSPPGLYNEQFF.

In this sample, this clonotype turned up a few times. The V gene is TRBV6-6, the J gene TRBJ2-3; D might be TRBD2 (5 bases). The CDR3 totals 13 residues. Germline V gives CDR1 MNHNY, CDR2 SVGAGI (reference sequence). The V and J ends lost 2 bases and 8 bases respectively, with 11 bases between them. CDR3 residues: CASSYEGWGTQYF. In nucleotides, the CDR3 is TGTGCCAGCAGTTACGAGGGATGGGGTACGCAGTATTTT.

This clonotype has ten or more counts. V gene TRBV28 combines with J gene TRBJ1-1; TRBD1 matches at 8 bases. V dropped 8 bases and J dropped 5; count of bases not matched to a gene: 7. Germline CDR1 MDHEN, CDR2 SYDVKM. The CDR3 runs to 13 residues. The CDR3 DNA follows: TGTGCCAGCCGCGGACAGGGTTTAACTGAAGCTTTCTTT. Its translation is CASRGQGLTEAFF.

A few counts support this clonotype. The rearrangement joins TRBV30 to TRBJ2-7; 11 nucleotides line up with TRBD1. CDR3 size: 16 residues. V lost 3 bases to trimming and J lost 3 bases; unmatched junction nucleotides: 10. The germline V gene encodes CDR1 GTSNPN and CDR2 SVGIG (reference sequence). The CDR3 loop reads CAWSPKGGTGGYEQYF. CDR3 bases: TGTGCCTGGAGCCCAAAAGGGGGGACAGGGGGCTACGAGCAGTACTTC.

This clonotype was seen only a few times. The chain uses TRBV18 and TRBJ2-7, with 7 bases matching TRBD2. In germline, CDR1 is KGHSH, CDR2 LQKENI. This CDR3 has 13 residues. V trimming: 6 bases; J trimming: 3 bases; junction bases outside the gene matches: 5. In nucleotides, the CDR3 is TGTGCCAGCTCTCCCGGGACTAACTACGAGCAGTACTTC. The encoded protein is CASSPGTNYEQYF.

This clonotype has only a few counts. V gene TRBV30 combines with J gene TRBJ2-5, with 7 bases aligning to TRBD2. J gave up 9 bases and V 8 bases, and 15 bases lay outside the gene matches. Germline-derived CDR1 and CDR2 are GTSNPN and SVGIG (reference sequence). This CDR3 is built from 13 residues. The CDR3 DNA sequence: TGTGCCCCAGCTGGATTCGATGGGAGGGCCCAGTACTTC. Translation gives CAPAGFDGRAQYF.

A few counts support this clonotype. CDR3 in DNA: TGTGCCAGCAGTTTCCTCGGGACAAATCCTTACGAGCAGTACTTC. It yields the protein CASSFLGTNPYEQYF. The rearrangement joins TRBV27 to TRBJ2-7, with D maybe TRBD1 (6 bases). Between the trimmed V and J ends, which lost 3 bases and 4 bases, there was a span of 16 bases. The CDR3 sequence is 15 residues long. In germline, CDR1 is MNHEY, CDR2 SMNVEV (reference sequence).

The chain employs TRBV11-3 and TRBJ2-7, with D possibly being TRBD2 (5 bases). The germline CDR1 and CDR2 sequences are SGHNT and YENEEA. V was shortened by 5 bases and J by 3 bases, with 11 bases between the two germline ends. The length of the CDR3 is 13 residues. CDR3 sequence reads: CASSARAHYEQYF. The CDR3 region has the DNA TGTGCCAGCAGCGCGCGGGCCCACTACGAGCAGTACTTC.

The J gene is TRBJ2-3, the V gene TRBV12-3 or TRBV12-4; tentatively, D is TRBD1 (6 bases). The CDR3 has 14 amino acids. Between the trimmed V and J ends, which lost 3 bases and 4 bases, there was a span of 11 bases. DNA for the CDR3: TGTGCCAGCAGTTTTACAGGGCGGCCAGATACGCAGTATTTT. Translated, it gives CASSFTGRPDTQYF.

The chain combines TRBV12-3 or TRBV12-4 with TRBJ2-1, with TRBD2 matching 10 bases. This CDR3 contains 15 residues. V lost 7 bases to trimming and J lost 0 bases; unmatched junction nucleotides: 3. Written as DNA, the CDR3 is TGTGCCAGCACTTCTAGCGGGAGCTCCTACAATGAGCAGTTCTTC. This gives the protein CASTSSGSSYNEQFF.

This clonotype showed up just a few times. V is TRBV7-2 and J is TRBJ2-5; D uncertain. Germline CDR1 and CDR2: SGHTA and FQGNSA. The CDR3 consists of 14 residues. V shed 6 bases and J shed 0 bases, with 11 bases lying between them. The CDR3 reads CASSDTSYQETQYF. The CDR3 bases are TGTGCCAGCAGTGACACATCGTACCAAGAGACCCAGTACTTC.

The chain is built from TRBV6-1 and TRBJ2-7; D uncertain. Trimming removed 6 bases at V and 2 bases at J, with 11 bases between. The CDR3 consists of 13 residues. CDR1 is MNHNS and CDR2 is SASEGT in the germline V gene. This chain's CDR3 is CASRNDGPYEQYV. DNA of the CDR3: TGTGCCAGCAGGAACGACGGGCCCTACGAGCAGTACGTC.

In its sample, this clonotype was seen a few times. V and J are TRBV7-9 and TRBJ2-5; possibly TRBD1 for D (5 bases). The CDR3 sequence is 17 residues long. Trimming took 4 bases from V and 2 from J, leaving 20 bases between them. Germline assignment: CDR1 SEHNR and CDR2 FQNEAQ (reference sequence). CDR3 in DNA: TGTGCCAGCAGCTCAGGATACAGGCGTCCTTTTCAAGAGACCCAGTACTTC. This translates into CASSSGYRRPFQETQYF.

The chain recombines TRBV9 with TRBJ2-5; TRBD1 might be the D (6 bases). Germline lookup yields CDR1 SGDLS and CDR2 YYNGEE. The CDR3 sequence is 14 residues long. Trimming left V 3 bases short and J 0 bases short, with 9 bases between. CDR3 residues: CASSAQGNQETQYF. Written as DNA, the CDR3 is TGTGCCAGCAGCGCACAGGGAAACCAAGAGACCCAGTACTTC.